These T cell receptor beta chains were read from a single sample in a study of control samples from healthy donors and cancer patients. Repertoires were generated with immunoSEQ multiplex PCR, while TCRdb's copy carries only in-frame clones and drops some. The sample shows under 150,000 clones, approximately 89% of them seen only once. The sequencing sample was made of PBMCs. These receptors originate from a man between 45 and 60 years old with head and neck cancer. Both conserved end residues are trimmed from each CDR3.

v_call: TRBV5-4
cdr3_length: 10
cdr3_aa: ASSFPEGEQF

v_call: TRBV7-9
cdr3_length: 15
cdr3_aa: ASSLSPPLEGTDTQY

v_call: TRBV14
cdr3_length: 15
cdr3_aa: ASSQPFGGGSTDTQY

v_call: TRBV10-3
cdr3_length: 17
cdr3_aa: AEANRDGGLSRPGNTIY

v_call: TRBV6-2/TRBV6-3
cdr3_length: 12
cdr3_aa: ASSYFRQTGTQY

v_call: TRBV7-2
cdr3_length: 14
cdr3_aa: ASATASGVGRGELF

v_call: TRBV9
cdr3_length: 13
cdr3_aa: ASSNRASNTGELF

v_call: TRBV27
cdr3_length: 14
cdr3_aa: ASSHIQGTGANVLT

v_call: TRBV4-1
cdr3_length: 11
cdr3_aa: ASSQPDTYEQY

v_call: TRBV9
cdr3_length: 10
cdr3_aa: ASSGTSNEQY

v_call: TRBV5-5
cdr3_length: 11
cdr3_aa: ASSLAVTDTQY

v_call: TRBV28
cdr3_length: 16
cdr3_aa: ASSYIGGTSGKQETQY

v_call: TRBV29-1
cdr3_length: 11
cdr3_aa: SVAHLLAETQY

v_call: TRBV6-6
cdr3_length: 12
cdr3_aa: ASSYSINLNTQY

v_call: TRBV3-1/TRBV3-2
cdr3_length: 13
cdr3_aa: ASSQWVGGSEKLF

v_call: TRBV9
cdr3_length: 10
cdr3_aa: ASSPGLVEQF

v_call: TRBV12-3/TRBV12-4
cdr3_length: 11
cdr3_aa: ASSLETIDEQY

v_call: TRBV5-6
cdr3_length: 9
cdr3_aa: ASSMQDTQY

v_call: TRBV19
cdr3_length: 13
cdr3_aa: ASSTPMGQGDGYT

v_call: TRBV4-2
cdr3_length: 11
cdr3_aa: ASSQELGDGYT

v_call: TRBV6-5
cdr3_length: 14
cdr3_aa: ASSFRKGTGANVLT